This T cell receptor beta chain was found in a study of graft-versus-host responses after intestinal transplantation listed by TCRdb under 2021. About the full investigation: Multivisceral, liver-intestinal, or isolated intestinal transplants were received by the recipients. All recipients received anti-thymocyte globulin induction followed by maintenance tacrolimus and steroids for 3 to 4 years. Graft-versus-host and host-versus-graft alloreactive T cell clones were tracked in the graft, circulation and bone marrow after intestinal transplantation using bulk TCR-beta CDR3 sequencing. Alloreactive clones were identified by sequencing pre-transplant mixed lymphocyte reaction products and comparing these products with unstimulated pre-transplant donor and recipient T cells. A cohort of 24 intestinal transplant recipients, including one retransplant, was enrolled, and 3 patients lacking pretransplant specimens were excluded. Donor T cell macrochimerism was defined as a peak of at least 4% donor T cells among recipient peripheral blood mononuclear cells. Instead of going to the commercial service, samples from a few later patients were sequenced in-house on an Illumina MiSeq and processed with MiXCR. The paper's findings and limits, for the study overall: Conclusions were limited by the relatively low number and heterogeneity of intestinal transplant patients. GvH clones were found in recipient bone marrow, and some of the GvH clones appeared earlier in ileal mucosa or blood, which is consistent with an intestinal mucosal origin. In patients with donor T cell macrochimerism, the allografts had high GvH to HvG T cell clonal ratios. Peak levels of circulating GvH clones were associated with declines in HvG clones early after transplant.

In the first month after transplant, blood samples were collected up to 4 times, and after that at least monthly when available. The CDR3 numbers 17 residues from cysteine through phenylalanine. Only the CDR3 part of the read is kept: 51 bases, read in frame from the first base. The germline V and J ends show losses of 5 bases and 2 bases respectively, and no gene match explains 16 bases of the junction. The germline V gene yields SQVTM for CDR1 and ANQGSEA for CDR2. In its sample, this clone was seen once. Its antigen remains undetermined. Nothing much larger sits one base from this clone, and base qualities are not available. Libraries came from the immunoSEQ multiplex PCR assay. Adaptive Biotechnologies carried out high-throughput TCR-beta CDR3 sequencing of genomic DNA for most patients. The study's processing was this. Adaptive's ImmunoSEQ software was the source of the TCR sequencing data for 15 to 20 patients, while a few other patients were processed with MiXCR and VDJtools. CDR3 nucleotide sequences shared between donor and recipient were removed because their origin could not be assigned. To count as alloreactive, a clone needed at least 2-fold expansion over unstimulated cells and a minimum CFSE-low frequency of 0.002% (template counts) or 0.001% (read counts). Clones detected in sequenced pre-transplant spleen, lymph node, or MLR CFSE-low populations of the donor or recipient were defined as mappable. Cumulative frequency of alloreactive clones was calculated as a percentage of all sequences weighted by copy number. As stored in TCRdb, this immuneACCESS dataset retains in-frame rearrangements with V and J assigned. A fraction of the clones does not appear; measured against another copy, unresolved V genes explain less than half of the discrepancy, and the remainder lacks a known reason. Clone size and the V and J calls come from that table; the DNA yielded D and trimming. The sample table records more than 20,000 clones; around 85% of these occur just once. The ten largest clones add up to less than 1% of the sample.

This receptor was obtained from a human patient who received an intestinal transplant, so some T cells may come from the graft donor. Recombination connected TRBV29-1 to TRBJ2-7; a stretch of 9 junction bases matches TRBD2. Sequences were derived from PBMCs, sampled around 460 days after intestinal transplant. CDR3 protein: CSVTRASSGTSPYEQYF. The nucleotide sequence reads TGCAGCGTTACAAGGGCTTCTAGCGGGACCTCCCCCTACGAGCAGTACTTC.